The source of this TCR beta chain is a study of T cells in Graves' hyperthyroidism and ophthalmopathy. RNA transcripts yielded amplified TCR beta CDR3 regions. TCR CDR3 underwent first-round RT-PCR with the HTBI primer set. TCRdb called the multiplex PCR reads again in MiXCR, with one record for every CDR3 protein. This table has a few hundred thousand distinct CDR3 sequences, around 15% appearing once. The table lists this clonotype with a few counts. The sequenced sample consisted of blood. This TCR was sampled from a woman in her fifties or sixties with Graves' ophthalmopathy.

CDR3 DNA sequence: TGTGCCAGCAGTCCCGACCGCGTCTCAACTAATGAAAAACTGTTTTTT. Protein product: CASSPDRVSTNEKLFF. The rearrangement uses TRBV12-3 or TRBV12-4 and TRBJ1-4; no definite D call. V was clipped by 5 bases and J by 0 bases, with 13 bases between them. The CDR3 loop spans 16 amino acids.